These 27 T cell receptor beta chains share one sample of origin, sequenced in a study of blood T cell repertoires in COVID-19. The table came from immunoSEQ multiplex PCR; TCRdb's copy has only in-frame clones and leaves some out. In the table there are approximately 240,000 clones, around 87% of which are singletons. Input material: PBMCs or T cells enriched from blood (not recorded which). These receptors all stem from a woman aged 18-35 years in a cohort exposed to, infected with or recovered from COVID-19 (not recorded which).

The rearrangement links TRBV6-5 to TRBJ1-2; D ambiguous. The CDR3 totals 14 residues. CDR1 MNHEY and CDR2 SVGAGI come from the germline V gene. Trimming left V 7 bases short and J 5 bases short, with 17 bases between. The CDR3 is CASTPDSALYGYTF. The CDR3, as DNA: TGTGCCAGCACCCCGGACTCGGCCCTTTATGGCTACACCTTC.

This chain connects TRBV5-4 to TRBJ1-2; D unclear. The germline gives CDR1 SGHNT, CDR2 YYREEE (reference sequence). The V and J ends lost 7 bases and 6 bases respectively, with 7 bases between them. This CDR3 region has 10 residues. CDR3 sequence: CASGLDGYTF. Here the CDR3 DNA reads TGTGCCAGCGGCCTTGATGGCTACACCTTC.

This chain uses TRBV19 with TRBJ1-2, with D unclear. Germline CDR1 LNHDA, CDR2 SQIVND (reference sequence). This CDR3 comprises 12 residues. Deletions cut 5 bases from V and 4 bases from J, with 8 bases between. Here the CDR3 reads CASSPAIYGYTF. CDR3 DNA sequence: TGTGCCAGTAGTCCAGCGATCTATGGCTACACCTTC.

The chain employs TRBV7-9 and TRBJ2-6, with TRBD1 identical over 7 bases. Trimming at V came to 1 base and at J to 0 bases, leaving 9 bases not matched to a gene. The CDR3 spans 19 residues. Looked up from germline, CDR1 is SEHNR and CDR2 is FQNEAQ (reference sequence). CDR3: CASSLGRDSKDSGANVLTF. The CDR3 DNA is TGTGCCAGCAGCTTAGGCCGGGACAGTAAGGACTCTGGGGCCAACGTCCTGACTTTC.

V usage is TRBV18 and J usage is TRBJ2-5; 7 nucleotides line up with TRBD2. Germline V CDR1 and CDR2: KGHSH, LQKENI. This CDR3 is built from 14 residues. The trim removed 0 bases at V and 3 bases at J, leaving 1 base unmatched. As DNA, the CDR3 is TGTGCCAGCTCACCACCGGGAGGGGAAGAGACCCAGTACTTC. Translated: CASSPPGGEETQYF.

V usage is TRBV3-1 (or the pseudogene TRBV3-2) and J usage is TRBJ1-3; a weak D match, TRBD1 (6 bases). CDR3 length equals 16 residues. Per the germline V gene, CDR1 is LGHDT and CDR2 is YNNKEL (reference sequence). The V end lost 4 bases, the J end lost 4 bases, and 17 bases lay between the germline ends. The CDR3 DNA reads TGTGCCAGCAGCCCCGAGGTACTGGGGGCAGGAAACACCATATATTTT. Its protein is CASSPEVLGAGNTIYF.

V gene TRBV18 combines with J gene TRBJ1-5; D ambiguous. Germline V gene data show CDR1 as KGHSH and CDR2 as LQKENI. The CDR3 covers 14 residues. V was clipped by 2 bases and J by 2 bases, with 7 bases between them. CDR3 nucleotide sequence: TGTGCCAGCTCACCAGGGCTCGGCAATCAGCCCCAGCATTTT. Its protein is CASSPGLGNQPQHF.

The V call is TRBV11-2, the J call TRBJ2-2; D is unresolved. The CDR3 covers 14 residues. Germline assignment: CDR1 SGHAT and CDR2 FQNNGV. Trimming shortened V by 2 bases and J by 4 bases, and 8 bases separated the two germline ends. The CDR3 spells CASSLLAVTGELFF. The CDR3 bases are TGTGCCAGCAGCTTATTAGCTGTCACCGGGGAGCTGTTTTTT.

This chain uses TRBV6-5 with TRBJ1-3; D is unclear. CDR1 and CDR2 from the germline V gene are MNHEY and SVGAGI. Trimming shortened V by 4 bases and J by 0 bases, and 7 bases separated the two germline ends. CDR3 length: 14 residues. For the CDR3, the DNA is TGTGCCAGCAGTTCGGGTAGCTCTGGAAACACCATATATTTT. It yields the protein CASSSGSSGNTIYF.

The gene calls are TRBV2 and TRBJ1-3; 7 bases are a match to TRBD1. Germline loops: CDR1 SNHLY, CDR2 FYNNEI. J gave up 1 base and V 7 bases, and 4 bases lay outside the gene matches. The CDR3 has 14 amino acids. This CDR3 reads CASTKGQSGNTIYF. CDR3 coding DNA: TGTGCCAGCACAAAGGGACAGTCTGGAAACACCATATATTTT.

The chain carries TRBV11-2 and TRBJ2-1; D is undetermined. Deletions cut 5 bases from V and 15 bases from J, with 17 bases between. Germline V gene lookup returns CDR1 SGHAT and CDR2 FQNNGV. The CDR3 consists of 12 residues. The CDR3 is CASSAYLSSPFF. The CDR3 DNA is TGTGCCAGCAGCGCCTACCTTTCAAGCCCGTTCTTC.

The CDR3 DNA is TGTGCCAGCTCGGCGACAGGGACGGGGGAAAAACTGTTTTTT. Translation gives CASSATGTGEKLFF. The chain recombines TRBV18 with TRBJ1-4, with TRBD1 identical over 7 bases. CDR1 and CDR2 (germline): KGHSH, LQKENI. This CDR3 contains 14 residues. V trimming: 6 bases; J trimming: 8 bases; junction bases outside the gene matches: 9.

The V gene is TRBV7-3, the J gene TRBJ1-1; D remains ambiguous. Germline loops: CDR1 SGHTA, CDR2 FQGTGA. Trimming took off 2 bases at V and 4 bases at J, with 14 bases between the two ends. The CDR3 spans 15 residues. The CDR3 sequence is CASSLQPLGGTEAFF. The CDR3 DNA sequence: TGTGCCAGCAGCTTACAGCCACTGGGAGGCACTGAAGCTTTCTTT.

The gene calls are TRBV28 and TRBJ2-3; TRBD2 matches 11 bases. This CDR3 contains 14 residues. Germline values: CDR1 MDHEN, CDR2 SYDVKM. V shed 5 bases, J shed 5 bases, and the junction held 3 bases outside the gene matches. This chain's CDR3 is CASSMGLAEDTQYF. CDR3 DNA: TGTGCCAGCAGTATGGGACTAGCGGAAGATACGCAGTATTTT.

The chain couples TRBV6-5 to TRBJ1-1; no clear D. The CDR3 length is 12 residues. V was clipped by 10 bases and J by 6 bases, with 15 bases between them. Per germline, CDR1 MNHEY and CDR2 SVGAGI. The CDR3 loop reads CATSGSFSEAFF. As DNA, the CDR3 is TGTGCCACGAGCGGCAGCTTCTCTGAAGCTTTCTTT.

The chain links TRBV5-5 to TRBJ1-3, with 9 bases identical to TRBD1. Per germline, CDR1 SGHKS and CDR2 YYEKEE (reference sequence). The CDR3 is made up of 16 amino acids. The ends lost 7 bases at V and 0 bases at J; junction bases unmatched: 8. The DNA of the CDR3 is TGTGCCAGCTCCCGGACAGGGGCCCCCTCTGGAAACACCATATATTTT. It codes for CASSRTGAPSGNTIYF.

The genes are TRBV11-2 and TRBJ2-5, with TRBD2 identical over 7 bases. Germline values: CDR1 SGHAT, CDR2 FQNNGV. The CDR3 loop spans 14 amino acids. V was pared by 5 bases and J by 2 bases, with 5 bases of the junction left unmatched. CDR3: CASSTHGGQETQYF. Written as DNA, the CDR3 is TGTGCCAGCAGCACTCACGGGGGGCAAGAGACCCAGTACTTC.

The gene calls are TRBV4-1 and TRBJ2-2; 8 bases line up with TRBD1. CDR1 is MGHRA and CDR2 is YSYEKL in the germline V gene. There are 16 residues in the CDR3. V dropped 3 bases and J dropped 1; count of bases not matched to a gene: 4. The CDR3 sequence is CASSHPQGENTGELFF. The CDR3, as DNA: TGCGCCAGCAGCCATCCACAGGGGGAGAACACCGGGGAGCTGTTTTTT.

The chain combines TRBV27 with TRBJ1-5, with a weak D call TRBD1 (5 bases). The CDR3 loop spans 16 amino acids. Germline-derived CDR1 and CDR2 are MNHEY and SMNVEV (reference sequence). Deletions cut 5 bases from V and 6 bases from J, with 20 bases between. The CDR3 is CASSPLGRQTIQPQHF. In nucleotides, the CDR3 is TGTGCCAGCAGTCCCCTGGGTCGACAGACCATTCAGCCCCAGCATTTT.

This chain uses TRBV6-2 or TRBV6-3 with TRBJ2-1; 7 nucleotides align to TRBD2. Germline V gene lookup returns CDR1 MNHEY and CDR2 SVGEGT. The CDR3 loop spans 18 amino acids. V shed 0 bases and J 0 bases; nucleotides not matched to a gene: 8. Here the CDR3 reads CASSYSHLTSASYNEQFF. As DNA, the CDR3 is TGTGCCAGCAGTTACTCTCATCTTACTAGCGCCTCCTACAATGAGCAGTTCTTC.

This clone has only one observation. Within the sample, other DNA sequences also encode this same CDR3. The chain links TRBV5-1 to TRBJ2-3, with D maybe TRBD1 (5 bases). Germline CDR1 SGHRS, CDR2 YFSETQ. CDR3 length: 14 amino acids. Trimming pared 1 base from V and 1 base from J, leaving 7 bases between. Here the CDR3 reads CASSLQGGTDTQYF. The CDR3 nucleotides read TGCGCCAGCAGCTTGCAAGGGGGCACAGATACGCAGTATTTT.

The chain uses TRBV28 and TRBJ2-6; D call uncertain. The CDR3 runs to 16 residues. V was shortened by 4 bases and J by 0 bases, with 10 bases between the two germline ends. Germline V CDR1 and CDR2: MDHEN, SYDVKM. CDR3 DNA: TGTGCCAGCAGTTATAGAGGTCTCTCTGGGGCCAACGTCCTGACTTTC. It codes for CASSYRGLSGANVLTF. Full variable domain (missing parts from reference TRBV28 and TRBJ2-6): DVKVTQSSRYLVKRTGEKVFLECVQDMDHENMFWYRQDPGLGLRLIYFSYDVKMKEKGDIPEGYSVSREKKERFSLILESASTNQTSMYLCASSYRGLSGANVLTFGAGSRLTVL.

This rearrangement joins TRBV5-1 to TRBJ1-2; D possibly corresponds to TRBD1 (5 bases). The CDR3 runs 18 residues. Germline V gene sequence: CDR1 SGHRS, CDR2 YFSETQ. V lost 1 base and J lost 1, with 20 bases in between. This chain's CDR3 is CASSLYLPGQTVNYGYTF. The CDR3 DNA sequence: TGCGCCAGCAGCTTGTACCTCCCCGGACAAACGGTTAACTATGGCTACACCTTC.

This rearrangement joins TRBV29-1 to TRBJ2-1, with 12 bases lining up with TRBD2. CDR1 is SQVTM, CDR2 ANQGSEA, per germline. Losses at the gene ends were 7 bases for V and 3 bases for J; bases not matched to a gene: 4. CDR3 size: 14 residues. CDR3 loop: CSGSSGGVYNEQFF. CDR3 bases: TGCAGCGGGTCTAGCGGGGGGGTCTACAATGAGCAGTTCTTC.

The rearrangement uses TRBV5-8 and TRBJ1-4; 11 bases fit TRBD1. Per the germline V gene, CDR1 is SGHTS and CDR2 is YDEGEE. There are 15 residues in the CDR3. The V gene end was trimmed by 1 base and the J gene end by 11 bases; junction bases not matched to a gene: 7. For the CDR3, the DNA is TGTGCCAGCAGCTTGCCCGGACAGGGGGCAGACAAACTGTTTTTT. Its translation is CASSLPGQGADKLFF.

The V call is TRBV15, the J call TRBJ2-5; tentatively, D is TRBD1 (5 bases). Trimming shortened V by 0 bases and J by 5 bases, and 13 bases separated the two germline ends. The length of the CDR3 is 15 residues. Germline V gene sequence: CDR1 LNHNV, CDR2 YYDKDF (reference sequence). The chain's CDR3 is CATSRDPLGDETQYF. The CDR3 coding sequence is TGTGCCACCAGCAGAGATCCGTTAGGGGATGAGACCCAGTACTTC.

CDR3: CASRNTGGPETQYF. CDR3 nucleotides: TGTGCCAGCAGAAACACGGGGGGGCCAGAGACCCAGTACTTC. The chain links TRBV2 to TRBJ2-5; TRBD2 agrees at 8 bases. J was trimmed by 4 bases and V by 6 bases; bases with no gene match: 7. Germline V CDR1 and CDR2: SNHLY, FYNNEI. This CDR3 is built from 14 residues.